What follows are 30 T cell receptor beta chains derived from one specimen sequenced in a study of blood T cell repertoires in COVID-19. The repertoire was sequenced with immunoSEQ multiplex PCR; TCRdb's copy has only in-frame clones and lacks some. The sample includes hundreds of thousands of clones, around 89% seen only once; the top ten take approximately 1%. Sequencing was carried out using PBMCs or T cells enriched from blood (not recorded which). The receptors come from a man in his late teens or twenties who had recovered from COVID-19.

The chain uses TRBV29-1 and TRBJ2-7; D is perhaps TRBD1 (6 bases). Trimming stripped 7 bases from V and 0 bases from J, with 19 bases between. The CDR3 has 15 residues. Germline V gene sequence: CDR1 SQVTM, CDR2 ANQGSEA. The DNA of the CDR3 is TGCAGCGCGGAACTCGACAGGCACCCCTCCTACGAGCAGTACTTC. Protein sequence: CSAELDRHPSYEQYF.

The chain carries TRBV6-5 and TRBJ2-7; D is uncertain. The CDR3 has 13 amino acids. V was cut by 10 bases and J by 0 bases, with 13 bases left in between. Germline V gene lookup returns CDR1 MNHEY and CDR2 SVGAGI. CDR3 DNA: TGTGCCACCTTAGACACATTCTCCTACGAGCAGTACTTC. The encoded protein is CATLDTFSYEQYF.

The chain carries TRBV12-3 or TRBV12-4 and TRBJ1-4; no firm D call. The CDR3 sequence is 13 residues long. With 2 bases removed from V and 7 bases from J, the gap between germline ends came to 8 bases. The CDR3 nucleotides read TGTGCCAGCAGTTTAAACCAGGCTGAAAAACTGTTTTTT. Translated, it gives CASSLNQAEKLFF.

This clone was seen just once. The V and J genes are TRBV2 and TRBJ1-3, with 11 bases lining up with TRBD1. CDR3 size: 16 residues. The germline V gene has CDR1 SNHLY and CDR2 FYNNEI. V lost 6 bases, J lost 4 bases, and 8 bases stayed unmatched. This chain's CDR3 is CASSYYGTGGGNTIYF. DNA of the CDR3: TGTGCCAGCAGCTACTACGGGACAGGGGGAGGAAACACCATATATTTT.

This chain uses TRBV21-1 with TRBJ2-7; no check of the table's D call, TRBD2, against the DNA was made. TRBV21-1 is termed a pseudogene. The CDR3 contains 17 residues. The CDR3 sequence: CASSKGSRGGRSYEQYF. CDR3 DNA: TGTGCCAGCAGCAAAGGGTCGCGGGGGGGAAGGTCCTACGAGCAGTACTTC.

The chain recombines TRBV25-1 with TRBJ2-7, with 9 nucleotides matching TRBD2. CDR3 length: 16 amino acids. Germline-derived CDR1 and CDR2 are MGHDK and SYGVNS. With V trimmed by 1 base and J by 3 bases, 7 bases remained unmatched. CDR3 amino acids: CASSEFGGGAGYEQYF. The CDR3 region has the DNA TGTGCCAGCAGTGAATTTGGCGGGGGGGCTGGCTACGAGCAGTACTTC.

This chain connects TRBV7-6 to TRBJ1-2, with a possible D match to TRBD1 (6 bases). CDR3 length: 14 amino acids. Germline V gene sequence: CDR1 SGHVS, CDR2 FNYEAQ. Trimming removed 1 base at V and 8 bases at J, with 14 bases between. CDR3 nucleotide sequence: TGTGCCAGCAGCTTAGGGGGGCCCCGTAAGGGCTACACCTTC. It translates to CASSLGGPRKGYTF.

This chain links TRBV6-5 with TRBJ1-3; TRBD1 matches at 10 bases. Germline trimming cut 6 bases from V and 8 bases from J; bases unmatched to any gene: 7. CDR1 is MNHEY and CDR2 is SVGAGI in the germline V gene. CDR3 length: 14 residues. This CDR3 is CASRPGQGLYTIYF. The CDR3, as DNA: TGTGCCAGCAGACCGGGACAGGGGCTGTACACCATATATTTT.

The chain is built from TRBV15 and TRBJ1-6; no reliable D call. Trimming removed 1 base at V and 4 bases at J, with 8 bases between. CDR1 and CDR2 (germline): LNHNV, YYDKDF (reference sequence). This CDR3 has 15 residues. The CDR3 sequence: CATSRVTGYNSPLHF. CDR3 nucleotides: TGTGCCACCAGCAGAGTTACGGGTTATAATTCACCCCTCCACTTT.

The chain uses TRBV4-3 and TRBJ2-2; TRBD2 aligns across 8 bases. Germline-derived CDR1 and CDR2 are LGHNA and YSLEER. V dropped 4 bases and J dropped 0; count of bases not matched to a gene: 7. The CDR3 spans 17 residues. CDR3 loop: CASSPGALAANTGELFF. CDR3 bases: TGCGCCAGCAGCCCCGGCGCACTAGCGGCGAACACCGGGGAGCTGTTTTTT.

The chain employs TRBV5-5 and TRBJ2-7, with a possible D match to TRBD1 (6 bases). This CDR3 region has 16 residues. Trimming took 3 bases from V and 3 from J, leaving 19 bases between them. Germline values: CDR1 SGHKS, CDR2 YYEKEE (reference sequence). CDR3 amino acids: CASSSGWGRGFYEQYF. The CDR3 region has the DNA TGTGCCAGCAGCTCCGGCTGGGGCAGGGGTTTCTACGAGCAGTACTTC.

This clone occurred a few times. V usage is TRBV3-1 (or the pseudogene TRBV3-2) and J usage is TRBJ2-3, with 8 bases that match TRBD2. The CDR3 spans 17 residues. Germline CDR1 and CDR2: LGHDT and YNNKEL (reference sequence). The junction had 9 bases not matched to a gene; V was cut back by 2 bases and J by 2 bases. The CDR3 loop reads CASSQINISGITDTQYF. CDR3 nucleotides: TGTGCCAGCAGCCAAATAAACATTAGCGGGATCACAGATACGCAGTATTTT.

The rearrangement links TRBV4-1 to TRBJ1-1; 7 positions agree with TRBD1. This CDR3 is built from 17 residues. The V and J ends lost 0 bases and 1 base, in that order; junction bases with no gene match: 8. Germline CDR1 reads MGHRA; CDR2 reads YSYEKL. The CDR3 DNA follows: TGCGCCAGCAGCCAAGATTTGGCTCGACAGGGGAACACTGAAGCTTTCTTT. It specifies CASSQDLARQGNTEAFF.

This chain links TRBV11-2 with TRBJ1-1; 7 bases are a match to TRBD1. Germline lookup yields CDR1 SGHAT and CDR2 FQNNGV. The CDR3 spans 15 residues. The V segment lost 4 bases and the J segment 8 bases; nucleotides outside the gene matches: 13. The CDR3 spells CASSSGQLKPLEAFF. The CDR3 DNA reads as TGTGCCAGCAGCTCGGGACAGTTGAAGCCCTTGGAAGCTTTCTTT.

The V gene is TRBV6-5, the J gene TRBJ1-3; D might be TRBD1 (5 bases). Germline V lookup: CDR1 MNHEY, CDR2 SVGAGI. V was shortened by 4 bases and J by 4 bases, with 8 bases between the two germline ends. CDR3 size: 13 residues. For the CDR3, the DNA is TGTGCCAGCAGTTGGGGCCCAGGAAACACCATATATTTT. It translates to CASSWGPGNTIYF.

This clone was seen a few times. V and J are TRBV11-3 and TRBJ2-7; 9 nucleotides line up with TRBD1. Germline V CDR1 and CDR2: SGHNT, YENEEA. The ends lost 5 bases at V and 3 bases at J; junction bases unmatched: 8. The length of the CDR3 is 15 residues. The CDR3 coding sequence is TGTGCCAGCAGCCCCCACCGGGACAGGGTCTACGAGCAGTACTTC. Protein sequence: CASSPHRDRVYEQYF.

In DNA, the CDR3 is TGTGCCAGCAGCGTAAGGACGGGGACGAACACCGGGGAGCTGTTTTTT. This encodes CASSVRTGTNTGELFF. The chain links TRBV9 to TRBJ2-2; D is perhaps TRBD2 (5 bases). CDR1 and CDR2 (germline): SGDLS, YYNGEE. Trimming took off 1 base at V and 0 bases at J, with 10 bases between the two ends. The CDR3 totals 16 residues.

This clone was seen only once. The chain employs TRBV14 and TRBJ1-4; D is perhaps TRBD1 (6 bases). Trimming left V 5 bases short and J 8 bases short, with 15 bases between. CDR3 length: 14 amino acids. Germline V CDR1 and CDR2: SGHDN, FVKESK. The CDR3 DNA sequence: TGTGCCAGCAGCATTGCAGGGGTTGGCGAAAAACTGTTTTTT. The encoded protein is CASSIAGVGEKLFF.

The V gene is TRBV5-1, the J gene TRBJ1-1; D is possibly TRBD1 (5 bases). V was clipped by 4 bases and J by 3 bases, with 16 bases between them. In germline, CDR1 is SGHRS, CDR2 YFSETQ. This CDR3 spans 15 amino acids. The CDR3 bases are TGCGCCAGCAGCCTCGGGACTCCGATTGACACTGAAGCTTTCTTT. Its protein product is CASSLGTPIDTEAFF. Based on the CDR3 plus reference TRBV5-1 and TRBJ1-1, the full variable domain is KAGVTQTPRYLIKTRGQQVTLSCSPISGHRSVSWYQQTPGQGLQFLFEYFSETQRNKGNFPGRFSGRQFSNSRSEMNVSTLELGDSALYLCASSLGTPIDTEAFFGQGTRLTVV.

The chain combines TRBV29-1 with TRBJ1-2; D ambiguous. The CDR3 has 11 residues. The ends were cut back, 3 bases at V and 6 bases at J, with 8 bases in the middle. From germline, CDR1 is SQVTM and CDR2 ANQGSEA. In DNA, the CDR3 is TGCAGCGTTGATATGAGGGATGGCTACACCTTC. It is translated as CSVDMRDGYTF.

In this sample, this clone turned up a few times. The chain links TRBV5-1 to TRBJ1-4; a weak D match, TRBD1 (5 bases). Trimming took off 3 bases at V and 8 bases at J, with 17 bases between the two ends. The germline CDR1 and CDR2 sequences are SGHRS and YFSETQ. This CDR3 contains 15 residues. The chain's CDR3 is CASSSIDSYSEKLFF. CDR3 sequence (DNA): TGCGCCAGCAGCTCGATAGACAGTTATTCCGAAAAACTGTTTTTT.

This sequence joins TRBV19 and TRBJ2-1; 14 positions match TRBD2. CDR1 and CDR2 from the germline V gene are LNHDA and SQIVND (reference sequence). The CDR3 totals 17 residues. V was pared by 10 bases and J by 0 bases, with 8 bases of the junction left unmatched. The CDR3 region has the DNA TGTGCCACTAGACTAGCGGGGGGGTCAAGCTCCTACAATGAGCAGTTCTTC. This translates into CATRLAGGSSSYNEQFF.

The chain has TRBV11-2 and TRBJ1-5; no firm D call. The V gene lost 4 bases and the J gene lost 7 bases, with 11 bases spanning the gap. The V gene's germline CDR1 is SGHAT and CDR2 FQNNGV. CDR3 length: 13 residues. For the CDR3, the DNA is TGTGCCAGCAGCTCTCAAGGGAGGCAGCCCCAGCATTTT. Amino acids: CASSSQGRQPQHF.

The chain combines TRBV18 with TRBJ1-6, with D perhaps TRBD1 (5 bases). The CDR3 is 17 residues long. The V end lost 1 base, the J end lost 7 bases, and 17 bases lay between the germline ends. Germline V lookup: CDR1 KGHSH, CDR2 LQKENI. This CDR3 is CASSPRRGNSGNSPLHF. CDR3 nucleotides: TGTGCCAGCTCACCACGGCGGGGGAACTCGGGGAATTCACCCCTCCACTTT.

The rearrangement uses TRBV7-9 and TRBJ1-1, with 9 nucleotides matching TRBD1. Trimming took 3 bases from V and 8 from J; bases not matched to a gene: 4. This CDR3 is built from 13 residues. Germline CDR1 reads SEHNR; CDR2 reads FQNEAQ (reference sequence). CDR3 protein: CASSLGTGSEAFF. CDR3 DNA sequence: TGTGCCAGCAGCTTGGGGACAGGGTCGGAAGCTTTCTTT.

The chain employs TRBV7-9 and TRBJ2-7, with TRBD2 matching 8 bases. The germline V gene encodes CDR1 SEHNR and CDR2 FQNEAQ (reference sequence). V gave up 2 bases and J gave up 1 base; unmatched junction bases: 7. The CDR3 has 16 residues. CDR3 protein: CASSLRGVAGSYEQYF. In DNA, the CDR3 is TGTGCCAGCAGCTTACGCGGGGTAGCGGGATCCTACGAGCAGTACTTC.

This chain connects TRBV24-1 to TRBJ1-5; perhaps TRBD1 as D (6 bases). The CDR3 covers 13 residues. Germline CDR1 is KGHDR and CDR2 is SFDVKD. V gave up 4 bases and J gave up 5 bases, with 8 bases separating them. The CDR3 coding sequence is TGTGCCACCAGTGACCGGACAGATCAGCCCCAGCATTTT. Encoded protein: CATSDRTDQPQHF.

The gene calls are TRBV5-4 and TRBJ2-1; weak D call: TRBD1 (6 bases). Germline V lookup: CDR1 SGHNT, CDR2 YYREEE (reference sequence). This CDR3 contains 13 residues. V lost 4 bases, J lost 5 bases, and 10 bases lay in between. The CDR3 loop is CASSLTGDNEQFF. DNA of the CDR3: TGTGCCAGCAGCCTGACAGGTGACAATGAGCAGTTCTTC.

The V gene is TRBV7-9, the J gene TRBJ1-4; 9 positions agree with TRBD1. Germline CDR1 is SEHNR and CDR2 is FQNEAQ (reference sequence). V dropped 5 bases and J dropped 8; count of bases not matched to a gene: 9. This CDR3 has 15 residues. The CDR3 region is CASSPTGGRREKLFF. The CDR3, as DNA: TGTGCCAGCAGCCCCACAGGGGGCAGAAGGGAAAAACTGTTTTTT.

V and J are TRBV7-3 and TRBJ1-2; 10 bases line up with TRBD1. CDR3 length: 15 residues. Looked up from germline, CDR1 is SGHTA and CDR2 is FQGTGA. The V and J ends lost 4 bases and 4 bases, in that order; junction bases with no gene match: 6. The CDR3 coding sequence is TGTGCCAGCAGCTCCCCGGGACAGGGGTTCTATGGCTACACCTTC. This codes for CASSSPGQGFYGYTF.